The present T cell receptor (beta chain) was sequenced within a study of blood T cell repertoires in COVID-19 (TCRdb year 2020). Regarding the complete study: Collaborator samples came from the United States, Italy and Spain and covered acute and convalescent phases of COVID-19. The prospective study material was composed of cDNA or gDNA derived from T cells, B-cell-depleted T cells, or PBMCs. Deeply sampled blood TCRbeta repertoires from subjects exposed to, actively infected with, or recovered from COVID-19 were included in the dataset. The repertoires were made available in a free public database intended to serve as a resource for research on the immune response to SARS-CoV-2. Samples came from the ongoing ImmuneRACE study (first 160 participants) plus 1,254 subjects from 6 global collaborators. The sample metadata nearly always contained a de-identified subject ID, COVID-19 status, age in years and sex. Where HLA class I and class II types were available, the types were taken from metadata supplied by the sample provider, not from assay-based typing. Points the paper makes about the study in general: The quantity of clinical and demographic metadata differed by source and by participant and was supplied without curation.

The germline V gene (reference sequence) specifies LNHDA as CDR1 and SQIVND as CDR2. Spanning cysteine to phenylalanine, the CDR3 consists of 16 amino acids. Of the read, only the CDR3 DNA is kept; its 48 bases are in frame from base 1. Here V drops 3 bases and J drops 9 bases, and the junction holds 9 bases not matched to any gene. The collaborating institutions used their own protocols to collect whole blood in K2EDTA tubes. For TCRbeta analysis, collaborators shipped samples as frozen whole blood, isolated PBMCs, or DNA extracted from either of those sample types. A note on this clone: Its antigen is unknown. No base qualities exist here, and no much larger clone lies one base off it.

TCRbeta CDR3 regions were amplified from genomic DNA by means of the immunoSEQ Assay, a bias-controlled multiplex PCR. The authors' analysis ran thus. The number of nucleated cells in each sample was estimated by amplification of reference gene primers within the assay. To quantify the absolute abundance of each unique TCRbeta CDR3 rearrangement, sequence reads were collapsed and filtered. Productive Simpson clonality was computed per sample as the square root of Simpson's diversity index over productive rearrangements. In TCRdb, the immuneACCESS table is reduced to in-frame sequences with V and J assigned. These tables do not hold every clone; where another copy was compared, an unresolved V gene accounts for under half, and the others remain unexplained. V, J and clone size were drawn from that table, and D and trimming were deduced from the DNA. Present in this sample are more than 200,000 clones, 85% to 90% of which were seen just once. Roughly 4.2% of the sample lies in the top ten.

Sequencing was done on a sample of peripheral blood. The TCR originated in a man aged 45-60 years with acute or convalescent COVID-19. The chain was built from TRBV19 and TRBJ1-6; 9 bases in the middle match TRBD1. The bases read TGTGCCAGTAGTATCGGGGGACAGGGATCAAGTTCACCCCTCCACTTT. The encoded protein is CASSIGGQGSSSPLHF. Extended through the reference TRBV19 and TRBJ1-6 proteins, this CDR3 yields the full variable domain: DGGITQSPKYLFRKEGQNVTLSCEQNLNHDAMYWYRQDPGQGLRLIYYSQIVNDFQKGDIAEGYSVSREKKESFPLTVTSAQKNPTAFYLCASSIGGQGSSSPLHFGNGTRLTVT.